The clone carrying this T cell receptor (beta chain) came up a few times. The antigen remains unidentified. The CDR3 covers 14 residues. V shed 3 bases and J shed 4 bases, with 7 bases lying between them. Germline lookup yields CDR1 MRHNA and CDR2 SNTAGT. In the PCR, 60 Vbeta and 13 Jbeta primers were used. The assay was immunoSEQ multiplex PCR, and TCRdb's table has in-frame clones only and misses some. The sample contains about 160,000 clones, 82% of which appear only once. These data come from a study of cytomegalovirus exposure and HLA in healthy donors. Despite likely unrecorded immune exposures, the donors were nominally healthy at the time of sampling. Findings of the study overall: Serostatus for CMV was the only available immune exposure information. Later analysis identified several of the most significant clusters that appeared linked to common viral pathogens. There were a few CMV-associated chains whose specificity for CMV antigens was confirmed in vitro.

Sequences were obtained from PBMCs. This TCR came from a girl aged 2-10 years in good health and CMV-seropositive. This chain joins TRBV6-4 and TRBJ2-6, with D tentatively TRBD1 (5 bases). In DNA, the CDR3 is TGTGCCAGCAGTGAAGGGGCCGGGGCCAACGTCCTGACTTTC. Translating gives CASSEGAGANVLTF.